This is a list of T cell receptor beta chains from one sample in a study of shared clonotypes between healthy human individuals. TCRdb's table, derived via immunoSEQ multiplex PCR, lists solely in-frame clones and lacks some. Counted here are about 680,000 clones, around 78% occurring once; the ten biggest clones make up roughly 2%. What was sequenced was memory CD4+ T cells sorted from blood. These receptors came from a woman between 25 and 40 years old in good health. CDR3s include the opening cysteine and the closing phenylalanine or tryptophan. Each record gives: D gene, V gene, clone size, J gene, CDR3 DNA, CDR3 protein. D genes are given only for firm matches. Clone size appears in some rows only: once, few, many, or a class for an expanded clone.

D gene: .
V gene: TRBV7-8
clone size: few
J gene: TRBJ2-7
CDR3 DNA: TGTGCCAGCAGGGATGGGGGTGCGGGGAAAACCTACGAGCAGTACTTC
CDR3 protein: CASRDGGAGKTYEQYF

D gene: .
V gene: TRBV30
clone size: once
J gene: TRBJ1-5
CDR3 DNA: TGTGCCTGGAGCCCCCGGGGGGACCAGCCCCAGCATTTT
CDR3 protein: CAWSPRGDQPQHF

D gene: TRBD2
V gene: TRBV10-2
clone size: .
J gene: TRBJ2-1
CDR3 DNA: TGCGCCAGCAGTGAGTCCTGGACTAGCGGAAACAATGAGCAGTTCTTC
CDR3 protein: CASSESWTSGNNEQFF

D gene: .
V gene: TRBV7-6
clone size: .
J gene: TRBJ1-5
CDR3 DNA: TGTGCCAGCAGCTTGGTGCCCCGGGGGAGCAATCAGCCCCAGCATTTT
CDR3 protein: CASSLVPRGSNQPQHF

D gene: .
V gene: TRBV6-1
clone size: .
J gene: TRBJ2-5
CDR3 DNA: TGTGCCAGCAGTACCCGACTTGTAACGGCCCAGTACTTC
CDR3 protein: CASSTRLVTAQYF

D gene: .
V gene: TRBV18
clone size: .
J gene: TRBJ2-1
CDR3 DNA: TGTGCCAGCTCAGTAAACGCGGGACCGAACAATGAGCAGTTCTTC
CDR3 protein: CASSVNAGPNNEQFF

D gene: .
V gene: TRBV28
clone size: few
J gene: TRBJ1-5
CDR3 DNA: TGTGCCAGCAGTACCACCCTGGGACAAGGGCAGCCCCAGCATTTT
CDR3 protein: CASSTTLGQGQPQHF

D gene: .
V gene: TRBV18
clone size: many
J gene: TRBJ2-2
CDR3 DNA: TGTGCCAGCTCACCACCGAGTGGGGGAAACACCGGGGAGCTGTTTTTT
CDR3 protein: CASSPPSGGNTGELFF

D gene: TRBD2
V gene: TRBV5-1
clone size: .
J gene: TRBJ2-7
CDR3 DNA: TGCGCCAGCAGCGTCCGGGGCGGGGGAACCTACGAGCAGTACTTC
CDR3 protein: CASSVRGGGTYEQYF

D gene: .
V gene: TRBV5-6
clone size: .
J gene: TRBJ2-7
CDR3 DNA: TGTGCCAGCAGCCATGACCGTTACTACGAGCAGTACTTC
CDR3 protein: CASSHDRYYEQYF

D gene: TRBD2
V gene: TRBV2
clone size: .
J gene: TRBJ2-7
CDR3 DNA: TGTGCCAGCATGCTAGCGGGAGTAGGGAGCTCCTACGAGCAGTACTTC
CDR3 protein: CASMLAGVGSSYEQYF

D gene: TRBD1
V gene: TRBV5-1
clone size: .
J gene: TRBJ2-2
CDR3 DNA: TGCGCCAGCAGCCCAACGGGGACAGGGAACACCGGGGAGCTGTTTTTT
CDR3 protein: CASSPTGTGNTGELFF

D gene: .
V gene: TRBV6-5
clone size: .
J gene: TRBJ1-4
CDR3 DNA: TGTGCCAGCAGATCCGGGGTAGGGGAAAAACTGTTTTTT
CDR3 protein: CASRSGVGEKLFF

D gene: .
V gene: TRBV6-1
clone size: .
J gene: TRBJ1-5
CDR3 DNA: TGTGCCAGCAGCGGGGGAAGGGGCAATCAGCCCCAGCATTTT
CDR3 protein: CASSGGRGNQPQHF

D gene: .
V gene: TRBV29-1
clone size: .
J gene: TRBJ2-6
CDR3 DNA: TGCAGCGTTGGGGTCAGCTCTGGGGCCAACGTCCTGACTTTC
CDR3 protein: CSVGVSSGANVLTF

D gene: TRBD2
V gene: TRBV7-3
clone size: .
J gene: TRBJ2-1
CDR3 DNA: TGTGCCAGCAGCGCCACTAGCGGGGGGTACAATGAGCAGTTCTTC
CDR3 protein: CASSATSGGYNEQFF

D gene: .
V gene: TRBV11-2
clone size: .
J gene: TRBJ2-1
CDR3 DNA: TGTGCCAGCAGCTTAGTGGCGCGTAGCTCCTACAATGAGCAGTTCTTC
CDR3 protein: CASSLVARSSYNEQFF

D gene: .
V gene: TRBV5-4
clone size: .
J gene: TRBJ2-5
CDR3 DNA: TGTGCCAGCAGCCTGAGGGGAGGAGAGACCCAGTACTTC
CDR3 protein: CASSLRGGETQYF

D gene: .
V gene: TRBV2
clone size: .
J gene: TRBJ1-5
CDR3 DNA: TGTGCCAGCTCCGGCCAGGCGGGACAGCCCCAGCATTTT
CDR3 protein: CASSGQAGQPQHF

D gene: .
V gene: TRBV2
clone size: .
J gene: TRBJ1-4
CDR3 DNA: TGTGCCAGCAGTACACAGCCAACTAATGAAAAACTGTTTTTT
CDR3 protein: CASSTQPTNEKLFF

D gene: .
V gene: TRBV30
clone size: .
J gene: TRBJ1-3
CDR3 DNA: TGTGCCTGGACAGTTAGCTCTGGAAACACCATATATTTT
CDR3 protein: CAWTVSSGNTIYF

D gene: .
V gene: TRBV28
clone size: .
J gene: TRBJ1-4
CDR3 DNA: TGTGCCAGCAGCCAGGACAGTCTTAATGAAAAACTGTTTTTT
CDR3 protein: CASSQDSLNEKLFF

D gene: .
V gene: TRBV9
clone size: .
J gene: TRBJ2-5
CDR3 DNA: TGTGCCAGCAGCGTAGCTACGATGGCTCAGCAAGAGACCCAGTACTTC
CDR3 protein: CASSVATMAQQETQYF

D gene: .
V gene: TRBV29-1
clone size: .
J gene: TRBJ2-4
CDR3 DNA: TGCAGCGTTGACTTGGCGGGGACCAAAAACATTCAGTACTTC
CDR3 protein: CSVDLAGTKNIQYF

D gene: TRBD2
V gene: TRBV28
clone size: .
J gene: TRBJ2-7
CDR3 DNA: TGTGCCAGCAGGACGTCGGGGGGTCCCTCCTACGAGCAGTACTTC
CDR3 protein: CASRTSGGPSYEQYF

D gene: .
V gene: TRBV4-2
clone size: .
J gene: TRBJ2-7
CDR3 DNA: TGTGCCAGCAGCCAAGAAATATCGGACGAGCAGTACTTC
CDR3 protein: CASSQEISDEQYF

D gene: .
V gene: TRBV6-5
clone size: few
J gene: TRBJ1-4
CDR3 DNA: TGTGCCAGCAGTTTATTTGTGGAGGAAAAACTGTTTTTT
CDR3 protein: CASSLFVEEKLFF

D gene: TRBD1
V gene: TRBV10-3
clone size: few
J gene: TRBJ1-1
CDR3 DNA: TGTGCCATCAGCCCGGGACAGGGGAACACTGAAGCTTTCTTT
CDR3 protein: CAISPGQGNTEAFF

D gene: .
V gene: TRBV7-9
clone size: .
J gene: TRBJ2-5
CDR3 DNA: TGTGCCAGCAGCTCTGTGCCGGCCGAGACCCAGTACTTC
CDR3 protein: CASSSVPAETQYF

D gene: .
V gene: TRBV28
clone size: few
J gene: TRBJ1-5
CDR3 DNA: TGTGCCAGCACCCGAGGCTGGGGCTCTAGAAATTTTCCCCAGCATTTT
CDR3 protein: CASTRGWGSRNFPQHF

D gene: .
V gene: TRBV5-1
clone size: .
J gene: TRBJ1-4
CDR3 DNA: TGCGCCAGCAGCTTCCAGGGGCGAGAAAAACTGTTTTTT
CDR3 protein: CASSFQGREKLFF

D gene: TRBD2
V gene: TRBV7-9
clone size: .
J gene: TRBJ2-2
CDR3 DNA: TGTGCCAGCAGCCCCCTAGCGGGAGATGTCGGGGAGCTGTTTTTT
CDR3 protein: CASSPLAGDVGELFF

D gene: .
V gene: TRBV29-1
clone size: .
J gene: TRBJ2-5
CDR3 DNA: TGCAGCGTTGACCAAGGGGGGGGAGAGACCCAGTACTTC
CDR3 protein: CSVDQGGGETQYF

D gene: .
V gene: TRBV6-5
clone size: .
J gene: TRBJ2-1
CDR3 DNA: TGTGCCAGCAAGGAAGACAATGAGCAGTTCTTC
CDR3 protein: CASKEDNEQFF

D gene: .
V gene: TRBV5-4
clone size: .
J gene: TRBJ2-5
CDR3 DNA: TGTGCCAGCAGTCTTCAAGAGACCCAGTACTTC
CDR3 protein: CASSLQETQYF

D gene: TRBD1
V gene: TRBV19
clone size: .
J gene: TRBJ2-3
CDR3 DNA: TGTGCCAGTAGCATTGACAGGGGCGGCACAGATACGCAGTATTTT
CDR3 protein: CASSIDRGGTDTQYF

D gene: TRBD2
V gene: TRBV5-5
clone size: .
J gene: TRBJ2-7
CDR3 DNA: TGTGCCAGCAGCTTACTAGCGGGAGGGCGGAACGAGCAGTACTTC
CDR3 protein: CASSLLAGGRNEQYF

D gene: TRBD2
V gene: TRBV28
clone size: .
J gene: TRBJ2-5
CDR3 DNA: TGTGCCAGCATTTCAGCGGGAGGGCCGGGAGAGACCCAGTACTTC
CDR3 protein: CASISAGGPGETQYF

D gene: .
V gene: TRBV7-6
clone size: few
J gene: TRBJ2-2
CDR3 DNA: TGTGCCAGCAGAGATGGACAGTTGGGATCCGGGGAGCTGTTTTTT
CDR3 protein: CASRDGQLGSGELFF

D gene: .
V gene: TRBV14
clone size: few
J gene: TRBJ2-3
CDR3 DNA: TGTGCCAGCAGCTACAGGGAAAGCACAGATACGCAGTATTTT
CDR3 protein: CASSYRESTDTQYF